Sequencing of this T cell receptor (beta chain) was carried out in a study of OX40 agonist ivuxolimab in advanced cancers. V lost 5 bases to trimming and J lost 0 bases, with 8 bases between them. The CDR3 consists of 14 residues. Germline V CDR1 and CDR2: SGHVS, FQNEAQ. TCRdb's copy holds only in-frame clones and misses some; the assay was immunoSEQ multiplex PCR. The sample yields around 63,000 clones, 79% seen once. This clone was seen a handful of times. The input for sequencing was CD4+ or CD8+ T cells sorted from blood, taken in a trial of the OX40 agonist ivuxolimab. V usage is TRBV7-8 and J usage is TRBJ1-3; no definite D call. This TCR came from an adult with an advanced solid tumor such as melanoma, head and neck, liver or kidney cancer. In DNA form, the CDR3 reads TGTGCCAGCAGCCCCGACGGCTCTGGAAACACCATATATTTT. Translation gives CASSPDGSGNTIYF.